One T cell receptor (beta chain) is described in this entry. The sample originates from a study of brain T cells in children with intractable seizures. V was shortened by 5 bases and J by 2 bases, with 4 bases between the two germline ends. The CDR3 extends over 12 amino acids. The V gene's germline CDR1 is SGHRS and CDR2 YFSETQ. Sequencing used immunoSEQ multiplex PCR; TCRdb keeps in-frame clones, though not all of them. The table has some 62,000 clones, more than 95% seen once; the top ten hold roughly 0.38%. This TCR derives from a boy younger than two with focal cortical dysplasia and intractable seizures. J is TRBJ2-2 and V is TRBV5-1, with D uncertain. This sample comprised peripheral blood, obtained at surgery. The CDR3 protein is CASRLNTGELFF. The DNA for the CDR3 is TGCGCCAGCAGGCTAAACACCGGGGAGCTGTTTTTT. Full variable domain (remainder filled in from reference TRBV5-1 and TRBJ2-2): KAGVTQTPRYLIKTRGQQVTLSCSPISGHRSVSWYQQTPGQGLQFLFEYFSETQRNKGNFPGRFSGRQFSNSRSEMNVSTLELGDSALYLCASRLNTGELFFGEGSRLTVL.